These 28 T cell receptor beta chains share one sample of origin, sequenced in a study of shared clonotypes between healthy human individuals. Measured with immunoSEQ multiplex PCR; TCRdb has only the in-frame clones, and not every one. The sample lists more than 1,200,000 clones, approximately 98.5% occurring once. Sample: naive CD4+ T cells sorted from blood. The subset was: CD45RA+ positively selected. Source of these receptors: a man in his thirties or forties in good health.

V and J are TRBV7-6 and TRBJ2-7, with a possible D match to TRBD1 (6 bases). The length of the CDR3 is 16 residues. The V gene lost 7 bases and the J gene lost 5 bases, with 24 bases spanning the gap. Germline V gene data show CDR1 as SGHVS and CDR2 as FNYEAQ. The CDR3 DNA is TGTGCCAGCACACCAAGCAGGGCAAGGGGGATCCACGAGCAGTACTTC. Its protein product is CASTPSRARGIHEQYF.

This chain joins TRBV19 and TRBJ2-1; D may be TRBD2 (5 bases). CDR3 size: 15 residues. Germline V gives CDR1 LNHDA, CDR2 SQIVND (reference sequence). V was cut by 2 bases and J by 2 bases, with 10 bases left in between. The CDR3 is CASSIMGVPYNEQFF. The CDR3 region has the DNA TGTGCCAGTAGTATAATGGGAGTCCCCTACAATGAGCAGTTCTTC.

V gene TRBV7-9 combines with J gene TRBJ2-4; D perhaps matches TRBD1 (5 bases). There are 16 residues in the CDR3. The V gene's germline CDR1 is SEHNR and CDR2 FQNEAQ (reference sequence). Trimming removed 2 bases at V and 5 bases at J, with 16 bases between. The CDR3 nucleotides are TGTGCCAGCAGCTTATTCCCTGTTGACAGACAAAACATTCAGTACTTC. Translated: CASSLFPVDRQNIQYF.

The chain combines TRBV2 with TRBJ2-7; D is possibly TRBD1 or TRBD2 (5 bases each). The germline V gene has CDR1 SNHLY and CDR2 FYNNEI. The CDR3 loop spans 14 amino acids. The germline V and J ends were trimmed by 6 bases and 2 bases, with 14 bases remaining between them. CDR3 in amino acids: CASRRGSSAYEQYF. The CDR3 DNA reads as TGTGCCAGCAGACGGGGCTCATCCGCCTACGAGCAGTACTTC.

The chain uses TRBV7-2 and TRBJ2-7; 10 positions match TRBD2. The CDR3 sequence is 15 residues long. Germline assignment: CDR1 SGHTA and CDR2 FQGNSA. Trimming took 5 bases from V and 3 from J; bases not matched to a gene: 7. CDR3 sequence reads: CASSPRTSGFYEQYF. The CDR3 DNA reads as TGTGCCAGCAGCCCCAGGACTAGCGGCTTCTACGAGCAGTACTTC.

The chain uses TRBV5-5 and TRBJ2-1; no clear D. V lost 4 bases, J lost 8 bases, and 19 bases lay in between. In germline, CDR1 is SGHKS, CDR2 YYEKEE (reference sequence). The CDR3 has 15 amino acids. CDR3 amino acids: CASSVVWWGGHEQFF. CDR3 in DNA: TGTGCCAGCAGCGTGGTTTGGTGGGGTGGCCATGAGCAGTTCTTC.

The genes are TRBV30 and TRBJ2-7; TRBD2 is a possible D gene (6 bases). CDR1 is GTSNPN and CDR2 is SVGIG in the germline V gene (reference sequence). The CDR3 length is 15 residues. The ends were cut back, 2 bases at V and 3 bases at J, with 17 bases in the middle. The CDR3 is CAWSHPGGRSYEQYF. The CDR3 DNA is TGTGCCTGGAGTCACCCCGGGGGTAGAAGCTACGAGCAGTACTTC.

The CDR3 DNA sequence: TGTGCCAGCCACGGACTAGTTCAACTTTTCACAGATACGCAGTATTTT. The encoded protein is CASHGLVQLFTDTQYF. V gene TRBV28 combines with J gene TRBJ2-3; TRBD2 matches at 7 bases. Trimming removed 8 bases from V and 2 bases from J; junction bases left unmatched: 13. Germline assignment: CDR1 MDHEN and CDR2 SYDVKM. CDR3 length equals 16 residues.

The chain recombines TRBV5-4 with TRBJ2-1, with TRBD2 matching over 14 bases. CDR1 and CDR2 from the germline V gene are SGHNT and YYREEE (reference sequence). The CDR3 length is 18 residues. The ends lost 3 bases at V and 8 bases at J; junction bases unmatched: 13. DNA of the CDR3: TGTGCCAGCAGCTCGGGACTAGCGGGAGAAAGGGGGTCGTATGAGCAGTTCTTC. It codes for CASSSGLAGERGSYEQFF.

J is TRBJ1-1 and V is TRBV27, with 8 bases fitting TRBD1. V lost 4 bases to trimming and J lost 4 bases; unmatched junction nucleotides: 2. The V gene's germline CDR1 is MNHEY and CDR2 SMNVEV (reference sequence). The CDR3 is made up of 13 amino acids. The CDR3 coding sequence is TGTGCCAGCAGTTCGACAGGGGCCACTGAAGCTTTCTTT. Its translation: CASSSTGATEAFF.

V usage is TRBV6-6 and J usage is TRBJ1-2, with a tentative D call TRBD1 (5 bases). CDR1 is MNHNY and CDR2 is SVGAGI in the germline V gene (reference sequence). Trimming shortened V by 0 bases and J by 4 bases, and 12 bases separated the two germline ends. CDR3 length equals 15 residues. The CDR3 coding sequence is TGTGCCAGCAGTTACTCGACAGCCTCTCCCTATGGCTACACCTTC. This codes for CASSYSTASPYGYTF.

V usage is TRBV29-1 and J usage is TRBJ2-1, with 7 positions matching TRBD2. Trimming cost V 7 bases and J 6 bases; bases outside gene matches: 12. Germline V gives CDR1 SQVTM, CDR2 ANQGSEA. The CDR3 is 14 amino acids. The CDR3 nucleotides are TGCAGCGCCAACCCCCTGGGGGGGATCAATGAGCAGTTCTTC. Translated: CSANPLGGINEQFF.

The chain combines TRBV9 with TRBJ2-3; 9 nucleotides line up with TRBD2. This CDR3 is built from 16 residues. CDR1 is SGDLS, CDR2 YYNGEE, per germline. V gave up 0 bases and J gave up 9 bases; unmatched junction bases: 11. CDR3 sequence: CASSVGGRAGEITQYF. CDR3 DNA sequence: TGTGCCAGCAGCGTAGGCGGGAGGGCCGGGGAGATAACGCAGTATTTT.

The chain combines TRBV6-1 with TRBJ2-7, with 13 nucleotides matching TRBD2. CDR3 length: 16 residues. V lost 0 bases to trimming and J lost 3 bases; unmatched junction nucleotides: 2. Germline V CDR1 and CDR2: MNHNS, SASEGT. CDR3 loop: CASSEARTSGSYEQYF. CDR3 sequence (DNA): TGTGCCAGCAGTGAAGCGAGGACTAGCGGGAGCTACGAGCAGTACTTC.

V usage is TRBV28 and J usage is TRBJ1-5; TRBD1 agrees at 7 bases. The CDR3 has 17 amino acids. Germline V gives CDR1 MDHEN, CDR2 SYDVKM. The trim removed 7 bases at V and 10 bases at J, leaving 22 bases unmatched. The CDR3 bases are TGTGCCAGCACCTTACATCCCCGACAGGGCTTAATCCGTCCCCAGCATTTT. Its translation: CASTLHPRQGLIRPQHF.

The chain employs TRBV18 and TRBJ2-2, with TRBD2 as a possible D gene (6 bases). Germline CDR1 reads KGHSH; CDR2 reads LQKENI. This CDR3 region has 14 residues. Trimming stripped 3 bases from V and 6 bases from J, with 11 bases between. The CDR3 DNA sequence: TGTGCCAGCTCACCCCCGACGGGGGCCGGGGAGCTGTTTTTT. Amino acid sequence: CASSPPTGAGELFF.

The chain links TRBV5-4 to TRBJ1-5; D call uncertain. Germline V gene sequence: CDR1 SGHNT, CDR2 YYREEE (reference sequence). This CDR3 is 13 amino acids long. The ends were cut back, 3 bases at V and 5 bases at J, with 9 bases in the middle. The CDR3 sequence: CASSSGRDQPQHF. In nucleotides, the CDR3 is TGTGCCAGCAGCTCCGGTCGGGATCAGCCCCAGCATTTT.

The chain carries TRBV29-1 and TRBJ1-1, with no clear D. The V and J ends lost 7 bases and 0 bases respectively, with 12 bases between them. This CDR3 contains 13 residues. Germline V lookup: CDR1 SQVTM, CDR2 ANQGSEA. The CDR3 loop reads CSASQVLNTEAFF. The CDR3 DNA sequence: TGCAGCGCATCTCAGGTTTTGAACACTGAAGCTTTCTTT.

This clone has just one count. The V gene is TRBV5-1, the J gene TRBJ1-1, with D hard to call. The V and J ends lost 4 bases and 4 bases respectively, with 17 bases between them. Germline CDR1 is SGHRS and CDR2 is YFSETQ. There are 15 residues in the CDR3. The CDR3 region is CASSLPGSRGTEAFF. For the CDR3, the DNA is TGCGCCAGCAGCCTACCGGGGAGCAGAGGCACTGAAGCTTTCTTT.

In DNA, the CDR3 is TGTGCCAGGGGGACAGGGGGCAGGGCAACTAATGAAAAACTGTTTTTT. This codes for CARGTGGRATNEKLFF. This chain links TRBV6-4 with TRBJ1-4, with 12 bases matching TRBD1. This CDR3 is 16 amino acids long. The germline CDR1 and CDR2 sequences are MRHNA and SNTAGT. The trim removed 9 bases at V and 0 bases at J, leaving 5 bases unmatched.

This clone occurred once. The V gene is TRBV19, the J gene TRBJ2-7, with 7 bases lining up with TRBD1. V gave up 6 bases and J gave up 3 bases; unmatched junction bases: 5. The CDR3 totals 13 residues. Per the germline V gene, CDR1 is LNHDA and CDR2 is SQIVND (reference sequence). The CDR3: CASRLQGNYEQYF. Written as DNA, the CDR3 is TGTGCCAGTAGGCTACAGGGGAACTACGAGCAGTACTTC.

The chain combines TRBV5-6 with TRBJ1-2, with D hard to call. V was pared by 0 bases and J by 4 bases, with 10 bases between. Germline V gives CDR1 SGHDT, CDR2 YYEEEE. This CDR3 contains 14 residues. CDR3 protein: CASSLVAGGYGYTF. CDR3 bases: TGTGCCAGCAGCTTGGTGGCAGGAGGCTATGGCTACACCTTC.

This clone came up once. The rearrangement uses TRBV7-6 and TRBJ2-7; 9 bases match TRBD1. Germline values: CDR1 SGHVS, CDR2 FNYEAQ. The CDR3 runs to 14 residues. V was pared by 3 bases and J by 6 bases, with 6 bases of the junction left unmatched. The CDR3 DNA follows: TGTGCCAGCAGCTTGTTCACGGACAGGGGCGAGCAGTACTTC. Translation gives CASSLFTDRGEQYF.

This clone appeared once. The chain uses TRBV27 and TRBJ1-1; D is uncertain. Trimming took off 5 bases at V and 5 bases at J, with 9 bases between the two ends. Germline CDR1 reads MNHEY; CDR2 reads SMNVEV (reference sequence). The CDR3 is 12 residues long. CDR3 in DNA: TGTGCCAGCAGTCACCAGGATACTGAAGCTTTCTTT. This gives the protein CASSHQDTEAFF.

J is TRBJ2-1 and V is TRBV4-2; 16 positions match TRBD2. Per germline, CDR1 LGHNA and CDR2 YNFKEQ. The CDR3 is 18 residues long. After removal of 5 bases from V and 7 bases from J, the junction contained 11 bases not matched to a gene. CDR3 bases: TGTGCCAGCAGCAAAACAGGGACTAGCGGGAGGGCGGGAAATGAGCAGTTCTTC. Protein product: CASSKTGTSGRAGNEQFF.

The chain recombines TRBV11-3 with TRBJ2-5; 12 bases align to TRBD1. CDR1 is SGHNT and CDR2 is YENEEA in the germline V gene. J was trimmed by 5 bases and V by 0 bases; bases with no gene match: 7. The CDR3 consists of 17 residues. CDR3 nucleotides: TGTGCCAGCAGCTTAGAACGCGGGACAGGGGGCAGGGAGACCCAGTACTTC. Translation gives CASSLERGTGGRETQYF.

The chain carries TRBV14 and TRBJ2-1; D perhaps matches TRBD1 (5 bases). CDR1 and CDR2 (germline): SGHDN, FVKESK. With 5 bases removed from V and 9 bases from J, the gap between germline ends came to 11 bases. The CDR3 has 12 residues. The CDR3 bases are TGTGCCAGCAGCGCAGGGTTTCTTGAGCAGTTCTTC. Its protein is CASSAGFLEQFF.

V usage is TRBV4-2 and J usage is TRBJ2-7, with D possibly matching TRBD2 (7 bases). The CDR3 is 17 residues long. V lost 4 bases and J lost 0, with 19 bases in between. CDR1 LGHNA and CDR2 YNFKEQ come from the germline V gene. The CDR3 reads CASSPGGRETYSYEQYF. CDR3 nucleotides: TGTGCCAGCAGCCCCGGGGGGCGGGAGACATACTCCTACGAGCAGTACTTC.